This T cell receptor (beta chain) was documented in a study of graft-versus-host responses after intestinal transplantation. A remark on this clone: No antigen is known for it.

CDR1 is SGHNT, CDR2 YYREEE, per germline (reference sequence). Trimming removed 0 bases from V and 3 bases from J; junction bases left unmatched: 2. The CDR3 contains 14 residues. Clones were sequenced by immunoSEQ multiplex PCR, and TCRdb holds only the in-frame ones, with some missing. There are 90,000 to 95,000 clones in the sample; about nine tenths occur only once, and about 6.3% lies in the top ten. The sequencing used unstimulated CD8+ T cells sorted from spleen or lymph node cells, collected before intestinal transplant. The TCR sequence derives from a human donor who received an intestinal transplant. The chain recombines TRBV5-4 with TRBJ2-7; 8 nucleotides align to TRBD1. DNA for the CDR3: TGTGCCAGCAGCTTGGTGGACAGGGACTACGAGCAGTACTTC. It codes for CASSLVDRDYEQYF.